This T cell receptor beta chain was recovered during a study of pediatric ulcerative colitis (dated by TCRdb to between 2018 and 2020). For context, the study as a whole: Of the ulcerative colitis patients, over 5 had pancolitis and two had left-sided colitis, and histology in every patient was consistent with ulcerative colitis. Using the Pediatric Ulcerative Colitis Activity Index, two patients were classed as having mild disease, several as having moderate disease and three as having acute severe colitis. From about ten newly diagnosed, treatment-naive pediatric ulcerative colitis patients and a few non-IBD control children, paired blood and rectal samples were collected. Results the study describes overall, beyond this receptor: Clonal overlap between a subject's own blood and rectum was significantly greater in ulcerative colitis patients than in controls, which suggests more T cell trafficking to inflamed tissue. A couple of patients' blood samples yielded substantially fewer templates for technical reasons and were excluded from blood-rectal overlap analysis. Two rectal CDR3 clonotypes were found in every ulcerative colitis patient but in no control. Rectal repertoire features separated controls, mild-moderate and acute severe colitis patients; acute severe colitis showed reduced rectal diversity due to clonal expansions. Only four individuals were included in the healthy control group, which was small. Because repertoires were derived from total lymphocyte DNA, patterns in rare subsets such as regulatory T cells may not have been reflected.

Relative to germline, V is missing 8 bases and J is missing 5 bases, with 18 bases of the junction outside any gene match. The CDR3, cysteine through phenylalanine, is 17 amino acids long. CDR3 DNA only is kept here, 51 bases in frame from base 1. In the germline V gene, CDR1 corresponds to KGHSH and CDR2 to LQKENI. Before the diagnostic colonoscopy, none of the ulcerative colitis patients had been given any immunosuppressive medication. Blood was sampled at the time of the colonoscopy. The Wizard kit (Promega) was used to extract genomic DNA from the blood and intestinal samples. Through the immunoSEQ TRB Survey service, multiplex V and J primers were used to amplify rearranged CDR3 beta regions from genomic DNA. To keep sequencing depth equal across samples, survey-level depth of up to 500,000 reads per sample was applied. Libraries were purified and pooled, and sequencing was performed on Illumina technology. As for the original processing: immunoSEQ online tools were used for productive clonality, sample overlap, pairwise scatters, CDR3 beta length, V/D/J gene usage and productiveness. Alongside Shannon and Simpson indices, calculated diversity was computed as the number of unique rearrangements divided by total templates, multiplied by 100. Principal component analysis was performed on Z-score normalized data with the R prcomp function and the ggbiplot package. Morisita's index was used to measure clonal overlap between blood and rectum within each subject. TCRdb retrieved this table from immuneACCESS and kept in-frame rearrangements only. Not all clones are present; in checked studies, unresolved V genes account for under half, and no reason is known for the remainder. V and J calls and clone size follow that table, whereas D and trimming were derived from the DNA. The sample has some 14,000 clones on record, 85% to 90% of them singletons. The ten top clones hold roughly 0.9% of the sample.

As concerns this clone: Its binding antigen is unknown. Base-call qualities are not available, and no considerably larger clone is one nucleotide away.

The chain was built from TRBV18 and TRBJ2-5; 9 bases in the junction line up with TRBD2. This receptor was identified in a boy younger than 18 with moderate ulcerative colitis. Sequencing was performed on blood. The sequence in DNA is TGTGCCAGCGGTCGCGTAGCGGGGGCCCTCTCGGGGGAGACCCAGTACTTC. Translated, this gives CASGRVAGALSGETQYF.